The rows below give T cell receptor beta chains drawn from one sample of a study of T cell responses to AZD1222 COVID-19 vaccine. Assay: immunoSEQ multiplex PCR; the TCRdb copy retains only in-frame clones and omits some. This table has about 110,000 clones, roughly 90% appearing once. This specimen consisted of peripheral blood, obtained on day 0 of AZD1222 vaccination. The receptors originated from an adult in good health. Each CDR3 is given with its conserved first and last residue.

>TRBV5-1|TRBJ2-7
CASSLEGQGWEQYF
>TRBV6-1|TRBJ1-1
CASSESFNLLAEAFF
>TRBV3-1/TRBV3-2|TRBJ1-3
CASGGEGNTIYF
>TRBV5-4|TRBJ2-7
CASSLVPGSYEQYF
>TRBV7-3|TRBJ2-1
CASSLEGRGRSSYNEQFF
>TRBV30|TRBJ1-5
CAWSQQKGQPQHF
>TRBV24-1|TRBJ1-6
CATSSSDNSPLHF
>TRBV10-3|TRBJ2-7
CAISEYRAETYEQYF
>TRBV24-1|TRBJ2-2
CATSDADRGNTGELFF
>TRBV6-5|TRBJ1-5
CASSYDGNQPQHF
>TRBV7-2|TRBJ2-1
CASSLVLYNEQFF
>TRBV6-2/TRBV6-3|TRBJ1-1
CASSYPLNRGPTEAFF
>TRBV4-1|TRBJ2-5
CASSRIQGGPSQETQYF